Reported below is one T cell receptor (beta chain). The CDR3 has 14 amino acids. V was cut by 3 bases and J by 8 bases, with 15 bases left in between. Per germline, CDR1 LNHDA and CDR2 SQIVND (reference sequence). In the authors' workflow: Nucleated cell counts were estimated from reference gene primer amplification. Assay: immunoSEQ multiplex PCR; the TCRdb copy retains only in-frame clones and omits some. The V and J calls and the clone size are those of that table, but D and trimming were determined from the DNA. In the table there are nearly 200,000 clones, about 83% of which are singletons. The record originates from a study of blood T cell repertoires in COVID-19. Across the study: There were acute and convalescent COVID-19 samples, and they came from the United States, Italy and Spain. The analysed material was cDNA or gDNA that came from T cells, B-cell-depleted T cells, or PBMCs.

The genes are TRBV19 and TRBJ2-3; TRBD2 might be the D (6 bases). This receptor was obtained from a woman between 70 and 85 years old with active or convalescent COVID-19. Sequencing was carried out using peripheral blood. CDR3 loop: CASSIGPSGGTQYF. The CDR3, as DNA: TGTGCCAGTAGTATTGGGCCCTCCGGGGGTACGCAGTATTTT.